These T cell receptor beta chains were read from a single sample in a study of blood T cells in healthy people across ages. A single record per CDR3 protein comes from TCRdb applying MiXCR to the 5' RACE reads. The sample has 1.5 million or so distinct CDR3 sequences, 40% to 45% seen once. Material: blood. These receptors were obtained from a woman between 18 and 29 years old in good health. CDR3s include the opening cysteine and the closing phenylalanine or tryptophan. A D gene is named only where the DNA matches it firmly. The size of a clone is reported for some rows only, either as once, few or many, or as a class for expanded clones.

clone_size j_call v_call d_call cdr3_nt cdr3_aa
- TRBJ2-2 TRBV7-2 TRBD2 TGTGCCAGCAGCTTCCGGCGGGAGGGTGTCGGGGAGCTGTTTTTT CASSFRREGVGELFF
- TRBJ1-5 TRBV20-1 - TGCAGTGCTAGAGATCAACAGGGTCAGCCCCAGCATTTT CSARDQQGQPQHF
many TRBJ2-3 TRBV29-1 TRBD2 TGCAGCGTTGGAAAGATTGCGGCGGGGGGAGCAGATACGCAGTATTTT CSVGKIAAGGADTQYF
- TRBJ2-5 TRBV9 - TGTGCCAGCAGCAACAGGTCAGCAAAGGTCAATGAGCAGTACTTC CASSNRSAKVNEQYF
few TRBJ1-2 TRBV20-1 - TGCAGTGCTAGCCCCCTAGGGAGCTATGGCTACACCTTC CSASPLGSYGYTF
many TRBJ1-5 TRBV4-3 - TGCGCCAGCAGCCAAGATCGCCGCCAGCCCCAGCATTTT CASSQDRRQPQHF
- TRBJ2-5 TRBV29-1 - TGCAGCGTTGAGGCGGGGGCGAGAGAGCAGTACTTC CSVEAGAREQYF
- TRBJ1-2 TRBV27 - TGTGCCAGCAGCAACCGGGCCAACTATGGCTACACCTTC CASSNRANYGYTF
- TRBJ1-2 TRBV27 - TGTGCCAGCAGTTTAACAACGGACAGCCGCAATGGCTACACCTTC CASSLTTDSRNGYTF
- TRBJ2-1 TRBV5-1 TRBD1 TGCGCCGGCAGCTTGGCCATAAATCTTGGGACAGCCTACAATGAGCAGTTCTTC CAGSLAINLGTAYNEQFF
- TRBJ2-1 TRBV5-1 - TGCGCCAGCAGCCTGAAGGGTGGGGGGTACGGTGAGCAGTTCTTC CASSLKGGGYGEQFF
few TRBJ2-7 TRBV27 - TGTGCCAGCAGTTTTAACAGAAATTACGAGCAGTACTTC CASSFNRNYEQYF
- TRBJ2-5 TRBV9 - TGTGCCAGCAGCGTAAATGCGGCCGCTCAAGAGACCCAGTACTTC CASSVNAAAQETQYF
many TRBJ1-1 TRBV29-1 - TGCAGCGTTGAGGGACAAACGAACACTGAAGCTTTCTTT CSVEGQTNTEAFF
- TRBJ1-2 TRBV27 TRBD1 TGTGCCACTCTGGGGACAGGCTTCTATGGCTACACCTTC CATLGTGFYGYTF
few TRBJ2-3 TRBV6-4 - TGTGCCAGCAGCCGGGGGGCGCCCCCAGATACGCAGTATTTT CASSRGAPPDTQYF
- TRBJ2-7 TRBV13 - TGTGCCAGCAGCGAAGGACTGGGCAGGTACGAGCAGTACTTC CASSEGLGRYEQYF
- TRBJ2-3 TRBV6-2/TRBV6-3 - TGTGCCAGCAGTTACCCGAGGTGGCGGGACGGCACAGATACGCAGTATTTT CASSYPRWRDGTDTQYF
- TRBJ1-1 TRBV6-6 - TGTGCCAGCAGTTACAGGTCAGGGGACAAGGAGACTGAAGCTTTCTTT CASSYRSGDKETEAFF
- TRBJ2-7 TRBV5-1 - TGCGCCAGCAGCTTGGCCGGAGACAGGAGCTCCTACGAGCAGTACTTC CASSLAGDRSSYEQYF
- TRBJ2-2 TRBV10-3 TRBD1 TGTGCCATCAGTGAGTTGTTTCCCGGGACAGGGAACACCGGGGAGCTGTTTTTT CAISELFPGTGNTGELFF
- TRBJ2-5 TRBV19 - TGTGCCAGTAGTATGTCAGAAGAGACCCAGTACTTC CASSMSEETQYF
- TRBJ1-1 TRBV7-6 TRBD1 TGTGCCAGCCGTGGGGACAGGGAAGAAGCTTTCTTT CASRGDREEAFF
once TRBJ1-1 TRBV4-1 TRBD1 TGCGCCAGCAGCAGGAGCCCGGGACAGGGGGGCGCTTTCTTT CASSRSPGQGGAFF
- TRBJ2-5 TRBV6-5 TRBD2 TGTGCCAGCAGTTTCCCGGGACTAGCGGGAGGGAAGTACCAAGAGACCCAGTACTTC CASSFPGLAGGKYQETQYF
once TRBJ2-1 TRBV29-1 TRBD2 TGCAGCGTTGAAGATGAAGGACTAGCGGGAGAGGGCAATGAGCAGTTCTTC CSVEDEGLAGEGNEQFF
- TRBJ1-6 TRBV9 - TGTGCCAGCAGCTTACAGGGTCCCGATAATCCACCCCTCCACTTT CASSLQGPDNPPLHF
- TRBJ2-3 TRBV12-3/TRBV12-4 - TGTGCCAGCAGGGTCGGAGGGGGTAGGGATACGCAGTATTTT CASRVGGGRDTQYF
few TRBJ2-1 TRBV6-2/TRBV6-3 - TGTGCCAGCAGAGCAGCTGGAGTCCGGGAGCAGTTCTTC CASRAAGVREQFF
- TRBJ1-5 TRBV18 - TGTGCCAGCTCCCCGTGGGGGGCGGATTATAGCAATCAGCCCCAGCATTTT CASSPWGADYSNQPQHF
- TRBJ2-5 TRBV6-6 TRBD1 TGTGCCAGCAGTTACCCTAGGGACAGGAGGGACCAAGAGACCCAGTACTTC CASSYPRDRRDQETQYF
- TRBJ2-7 TRBV4-1 TRBD2 TGCGCCAGCAGGAGAGCGGGGTCGAGCTCCTACGAGCAGTACTTC CASRRAGSSSYEQYF
- TRBJ2-6 TRBV2 - TGTGCCAGCAGTCTCGCAACAGACTCTGGGGCCAACGTCCTGACTTTC CASSLATDSGANVLTF
- TRBJ2-7 TRBV21-1 - TGTGCCAGCAGCAACGGACTAGCGGGAGTCTACAATGAGCAGTACTTC CASSNGLAGVYNEQYF
few TRBJ2-1 TRBV20-1 TRBD2 TGCAGTGCTCCTAGCGGATACTCCTACAATGAGCAGTTCTTC CSAPSGYSYNEQFF
- TRBJ2-3 TRBV7-8 - TGTGCCAGCAGCTTCCTCCCCGCCGGGACAGATACGCAGTATTTT CASSFLPAGTDTQYF
- TRBJ2-7 TRBV4-3 - TGCGCCAGCAGCCACAGCCGGGACGGAGGCTACGAGCAGTACTTC CASSHSRDGGYEQYF
many TRBJ2-7 TRBV4-3 - TGCGCCAGCAGCCAAGATCACAGCTACGAGCAGTACTTC CASSQDHSYEQYF
- TRBJ1-2 TRBV4-3 - TGCGCCAGCAGCCGTTCGGGAGGGGACGATGGCTACACCTTC CASSRSGGDDGYTF
once TRBJ2-4 TRBV28 TRBD1 TGTGCCAGCAGTGACACGATTACCGGGACAGGGGGCAACTACGGGCAGTACTTC CASSDTITGTGGNYGQYF
- TRBJ2-7 TRBV7-9 TRBD1 TGTGCCAGCAGACCGGGTAGGACAGGGCATCCCTACGAGCAGTACTTC CASRPGRTGHPYEQYF
- TRBJ1-2 TRBV27 - TGTGCCAGCAGGACCCCCAGGGAATCGGATAACTATGGCTACACCTTC CASRTPRESDNYGYTF
- TRBJ2-7 TRBV5-1 - TGCGCCAGCAGCAGAGACAGGTCTCATCCTTACGAGCAGTACTTC CASSRDRSHPYEQYF
many TRBJ2-1 TRBV12-3/TRBV12-4 TRBD2 TGTGCCAGCAGTCTAGCGGGGCCCACCGATGAGCAGTTCTTC CASSLAGPTDEQFF
- TRBJ2-7 TRBV27 - TGTGCCAGCAGTTATCGAGGACAGTCCTACGAGCAGTACTTC CASSYRGQSYEQYF
- TRBJ2-7 TRBV9 TRBD2 TGTGCCAGCAGCGTAGCTACGAGCGGGAGTGGGTACAATGAGCAGTACTTC CASSVATSGSGYNEQYF
- TRBJ2-2 TRBV20-1 - TGCAGTGCTATCAGGCGGGACACCGGGGAGCTGTTTTTT CSAIRRDTGELFF
- TRBJ2-7 TRBV7-2 - TGTGCCAGCAGTATCCGGGACGGATACTACGAGCAGTACTTC CASSIRDGYYEQYF
few TRBJ1-2 TRBV5-6 - TGTGCCAGCAGCTTGCTTGGGGAAAACTATGGCTACACCTTC CASSLLGENYGYTF
- TRBJ2-7 TRBV20-1 TRBD2 TGCAGTGCTAGGGATGGCGGGGGAGAGGGCGAGCAGTACTTC CSARDGGGEGEQYF
- TRBJ1-1 TRBV10-3 - TGTGCCATCAGTATTACACAGAACACTGAAGCTTTCTTT CAISITQNTEAFF